The 14 T cell receptor beta chains given below trace back to one sample, sequenced in a study of blood T cells in healthy people across ages. Together with a sample-barcoded 5' primer, a J-beta primer mix was included in a second PCR lasting about 7 to 12 cycles. A single record per CDR3 protein comes from TCRdb applying MiXCR to the 5' RACE reads. The table includes about 570,000 distinct CDR3 sequences, 27% detected once. Sequencing was carried out using blood. Source of these receptors: a woman aged 65 to 85 in good health.

V usage is TRBV28 and J usage is TRBJ1-2; possibly TRBD1 for D (5 bases). The CDR3 spans 17 residues. Trimming took 5 bases from V and 5 from J, leaving 24 bases between them. Germline V gives CDR1 MDHEN, CDR2 SYDVKM. Here the CDR3 DNA reads TGTGCCAGCAGTCTACACCCGGGGGAGGGAGGAAATTATGGCTACACCTTC. It translates to CASSLHPGEGGNYGYTF.

This clonotype occurred a few times. V is TRBV3-1 and J is TRBJ2-1; 7 bases map to TRBD1. The CDR3 contains 14 residues. Germline CDR1 and CDR2: LGHDT and YNNKEL (reference sequence). Losses at the gene ends were 4 bases for V and 4 bases for J; bases not matched to a gene: 4. The CDR3 sequence is CASSLRQGYNEQFF. In DNA form, the CDR3 reads TGTGCCAGCAGCCTACGACAGGGTTACAATGAGCAGTTCTTC.

The chain is built from TRBV20-1 and TRBJ2-1; no definite D call. V was cut by 0 bases and J by 8 bases, with 11 bases left in between. CDR1 and CDR2 (germline): DFQATT, SNEGSKA (reference sequence). This CDR3 has 13 residues. This CDR3 reads CSARETPADEQFF. In nucleotides, the CDR3 is TGCAGTGCTAGAGAGACTCCGGCGGATGAGCAGTTCTTC.

The rearrangement links TRBV20-1 to TRBJ2-1; possibly TRBD2 for D (5 bases). The J call may be faulty, since TRBJ2-7 better matches the DNA end. Germline V gene sequence: CDR1 DFQATT, CDR2 SNEGSKA (reference sequence). The CDR3 runs to 12 residues. CDR3: CSAADFSYEQYF. The CDR3, as DNA: TGCAGTGCTGCGGACTTCTCCTACGAGCAGTACTTC.

The chain employs TRBV4-3 and TRBJ1-2; D unresolved. There are 14 residues in the CDR3. Trimming removed 0 bases at V and 0 bases at J, with 5 bases between. Germline lookup yields CDR1 LGHNA and CDR2 YSLEER. CDR3 residues: CASSQDSTNYGYTF. CDR3 in DNA: TGCGCCAGCAGCCAAGACTCGACTAACTATGGCTACACCTTC.

This clonotype was detected only a few times. This chain joins TRBV7-2 and TRBJ1-2; D possibly corresponds to TRBD1 (6 bases). CDR1 and CDR2 from the germline V gene are SGHTA and FQGNSA. V was shortened by 5 bases and J by 0 bases, with 16 bases between the two germline ends. The CDR3 runs 16 residues. CDR3 nucleotide sequence: TGTGCCAGCAGCGGGGGGGGGGCGAGGGCTAACTATGGCTACACCTTC. Translation gives CASSGGGARANYGYTF.

The sample holds many counts of this clonotype. This chain connects TRBV4-2 to TRBJ2-1; TRBD2 matches at 9 bases. Germline V gene lookup returns CDR1 LGHNA and CDR2 YNFKEQ. The CDR3 extends over 16 amino acids. The ends lost 4 bases at V and 7 bases at J; junction bases unmatched: 11. The CDR3 nucleotides are TGTGCCAGCAGCCTACGCGCGGGGGGGCCTGGGAATGAGCAGTTCTTC. Amino acid sequence: CASSLRAGGPGNEQFF.

This chain uses TRBV29-1 with TRBJ1-4; weak D call: TRBD1 (5 bases). This CDR3 is 12 amino acids long. Germline assignment: CDR1 SQVTM and CDR2 ANQGSEA. Trimming took off 0 bases at V and 9 bases at J, with 8 bases between the two ends. The CDR3 spells CSVEDGGKKLFF. The CDR3 bases are TGCAGCGTTGAAGATGGGGGGAAAAAACTGTTTTTT.

The V gene is TRBV7-3, the J gene TRBJ2-3, with TRBD2 identical over 13 bases. The CDR3 covers 16 residues. V dropped 5 bases and J dropped 4; count of bases not matched to a gene: 6. Germline loops: CDR1 SGHTA, CDR2 FQGTGA. CDR3 nucleotides: TGTGCCAGCAGCCCCCGGACTAGCGGGGGATCAGATACGCAGTATTTT. Its translation is CASSPRTSGGSDTQYF.

This sequence joins TRBV7-3 and TRBJ2-5, with 9 bases that match TRBD2. V shed 5 bases, J shed 5 bases, and the junction held 9 bases outside the gene matches. Germline CDR1 is SGHTA and CDR2 is FQGTGA. This CDR3 contains 15 residues. The CDR3: CASSPAGGPIETQYF. In DNA form, the CDR3 reads TGTGCCAGCAGCCCGGCGGGGGGGCCAATTGAGACCCAGTACTTC.

Concerning this clonotype itself: The junction departs from germline at one end; a sequencing error may be responsible. The genes are TRBV7-9 and TRBJ2-7, with D possibly called TRBD1 or TRBD2 (5 bases each). The germline gives CDR1 SEHNR, CDR2 FQNEAQ (reference sequence). The CDR3 consists of 14 residues. CDR3 DNA: TGTGTCAGCAGCTTAGCCGGGACGATCTACGAGCAGTACTTC. It yields the protein CVSSLAGTIYEQYF.

The chain recombines TRBV13 with TRBJ2-7; TRBD2 matches at 15 bases. V lost 5 bases, J lost 6 bases, and 2 bases stayed unmatched. Germline CDR1 and CDR2: PRHDT and FYEKMQ (reference sequence). CDR3 length equals 14 residues. The CDR3 bases are TGTGCCAGCAGCGTGGGACTAGCGGGGGGCGAGCAGTACTTC. Translation: CASSVGLAGGEQYF.

The rearrangement links TRBV5-1 to TRBJ2-7, with a possible D match to TRBD1 (5 bases). CDR3 length: 13 amino acids. The germline gives CDR1 SGHRS, CDR2 YFSETQ. V was shortened by 0 bases and J by 4 bases, with 8 bases between the two germline ends. The CDR3 DNA reads TGCGCCAGCAGCTTGGGGACAAAATACGAGCAGTACTTC. Amino acids: CASSLGTKYEQYF. The full variable domain, rest sourced from reference TRBV5-1 and TRBJ2-7, is KAGVTQTPRYLIKTRGQQVTLSCSPISGHRSVSWYQQTPGQGLQFLFEYFSETQRNKGNFPGRFSGRQFSNSRSEMNVSTLELGDSALYLCASSLGTKYEQYFGPGTRLTVT.

This chain joins TRBV25-1 and TRBJ1-2; 8 nucleotides line up with TRBD1. From germline, CDR1 is MGHDK and CDR2 SYGVNS. The V and J ends lost 1 base and 3 bases, in that order; junction bases with no gene match: 7. CDR3 size: 16 residues. Here the CDR3 DNA reads TGTGCCAGCAGTGAATTAGGACAGGGACAAGACTATGGCTACACCTTC. This codes for CASSELGQGQDYGYTF.